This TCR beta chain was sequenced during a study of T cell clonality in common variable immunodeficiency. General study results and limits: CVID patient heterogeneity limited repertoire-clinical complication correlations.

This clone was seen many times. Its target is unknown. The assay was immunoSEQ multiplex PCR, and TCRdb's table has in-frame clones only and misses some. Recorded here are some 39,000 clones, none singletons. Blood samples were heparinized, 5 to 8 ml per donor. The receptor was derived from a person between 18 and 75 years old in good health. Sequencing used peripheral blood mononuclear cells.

The sequenced CDR3 bases are TGTGCCAGCAGCCAAGCCAGGGTCACTGAA. It translates to CASSQARVTE. The complete CDR3 protein is CASSQARVTEAFF. The chain combines TRBV14 with TRBJ1-1; a weak D match, TRBD1 (5 bases). The CDR3 end falls 3 residues outside the read, so it is completed with the germline J gene. The CDR3 is 13 amino acids. Germline CDR1 reads SGHDN; CDR2 reads FVKESK. Trimming shortened V by 1 base and J by 4 bases, and 7 bases separated the two germline ends.